This entry concerns a single T cell receptor (beta chain). Its antigen is still unknown. The sample belongs to a study of Ad26.COV2.S vaccination and SARS-CoV-2 variants. TCRdb's table, derived via immunoSEQ multiplex PCR, lists solely in-frame clones and lacks some. The profile shows roughly 140,000 clones, about nine tenths of them singletons. Overall study results and limits: Non-spike TCR breadth was similar in vaccine and placebo recipients. Total T cell responses may have been underestimated by the TCR breadth and depth analyses. Spike-specific TCR breadth was greater after Ad26.COV2.S than placebo.

This CDR3 is 19 amino acids long. Germline V gene lookup returns CDR1 SGHNT and CDR2 YYREEE (reference sequence). V was clipped by 2 bases and J by 0 bases, with 21 bases between them. J is TRBJ2-4 and V is TRBV5-4, with no clear D. The source of this sequence is a human donor who had recovered from COVID-19. Sequencing was performed on peripheral blood, taken after recovery from COVID-19. CDR3 coding DNA: TGTGCCAGCAGCTTACCTCCTTCCACCCTATATCTAGCCAAAAACATTCAGTACTTC. This codes for CASSLPPSTLYLAKNIQYF.